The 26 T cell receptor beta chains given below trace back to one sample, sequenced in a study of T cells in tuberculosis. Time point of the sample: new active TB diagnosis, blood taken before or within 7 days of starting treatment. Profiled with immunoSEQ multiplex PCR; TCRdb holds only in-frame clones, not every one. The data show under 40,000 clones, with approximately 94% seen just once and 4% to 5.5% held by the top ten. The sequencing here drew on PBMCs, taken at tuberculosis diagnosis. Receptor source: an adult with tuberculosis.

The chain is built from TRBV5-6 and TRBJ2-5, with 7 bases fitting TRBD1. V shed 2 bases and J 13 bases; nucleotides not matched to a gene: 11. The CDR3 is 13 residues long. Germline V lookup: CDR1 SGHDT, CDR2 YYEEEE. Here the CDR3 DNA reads TGTGCCAGCAGCTTATCCCCAGGGGGTACTTTGTACTTC. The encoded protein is CASSLSPGGTLYF.

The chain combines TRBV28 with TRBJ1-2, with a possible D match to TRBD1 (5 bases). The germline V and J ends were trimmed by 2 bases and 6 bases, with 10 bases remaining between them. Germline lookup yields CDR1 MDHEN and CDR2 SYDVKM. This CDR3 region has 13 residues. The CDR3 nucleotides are TGTGCCAGCAGTTTAGTCACAGGCAATGGCTACACCTTC. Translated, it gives CASSLVTGNGYTF.

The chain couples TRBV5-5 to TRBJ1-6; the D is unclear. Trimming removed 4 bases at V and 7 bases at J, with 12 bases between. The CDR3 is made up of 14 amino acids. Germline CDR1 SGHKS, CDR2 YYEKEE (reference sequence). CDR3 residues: CASSPRLSNSPLHF. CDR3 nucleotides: TGTGCCAGCAGCCCCCGACTTTCGAATTCACCCCTCCACTTT.

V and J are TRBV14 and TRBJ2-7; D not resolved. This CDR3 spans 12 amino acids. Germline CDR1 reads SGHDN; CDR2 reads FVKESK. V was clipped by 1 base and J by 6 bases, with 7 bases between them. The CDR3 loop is CASSQGPGEQYF. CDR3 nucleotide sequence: TGTGCCAGCAGCCAAGGCCCAGGCGAGCAGTACTTC.

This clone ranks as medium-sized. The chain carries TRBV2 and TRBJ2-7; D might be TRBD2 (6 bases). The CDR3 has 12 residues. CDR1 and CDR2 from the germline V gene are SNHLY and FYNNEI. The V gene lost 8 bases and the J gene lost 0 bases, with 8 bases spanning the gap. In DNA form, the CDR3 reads TGTGCCAGCGGGACTCTCTCCTACGAGCAGTACTTC. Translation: CASGTLSYEQYF.

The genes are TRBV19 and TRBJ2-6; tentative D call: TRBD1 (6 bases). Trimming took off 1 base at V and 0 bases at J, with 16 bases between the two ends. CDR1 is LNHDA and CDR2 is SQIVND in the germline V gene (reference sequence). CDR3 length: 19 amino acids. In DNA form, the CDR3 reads TGTGCCAGTAGTATAGTCGGACAGTTGTTTTACTCTGGGGCCAACGTCCTGACTTTC. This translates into CASSIVGQLFYSGANVLTF.

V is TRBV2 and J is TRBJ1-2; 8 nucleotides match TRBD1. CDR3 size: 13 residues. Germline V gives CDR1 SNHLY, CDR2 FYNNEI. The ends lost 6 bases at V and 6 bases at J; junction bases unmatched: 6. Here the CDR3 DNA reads TGTGCCAGCAGCCAGGGGGCGAGGGATGGCTACACCTTC. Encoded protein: CASSQGARDGYTF. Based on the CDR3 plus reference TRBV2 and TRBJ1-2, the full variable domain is EPEVTQTPSHQVTQMGQEVILRCVPISNHLYFYWYRQILGQKVEFLVSFYNNEISEKSEIFDDQFSVERPDGSNFTLKIRSTKLEDSAMYFCASSQGARDGYTFGSGTRLTVV.

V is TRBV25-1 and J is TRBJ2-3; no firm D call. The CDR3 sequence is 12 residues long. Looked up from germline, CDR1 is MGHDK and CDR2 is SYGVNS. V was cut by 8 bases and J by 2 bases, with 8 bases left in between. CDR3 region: CASRENTDTQYF. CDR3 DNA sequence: TGTGCCAGCCGAGAGAACACAGATACGCAGTATTTT.

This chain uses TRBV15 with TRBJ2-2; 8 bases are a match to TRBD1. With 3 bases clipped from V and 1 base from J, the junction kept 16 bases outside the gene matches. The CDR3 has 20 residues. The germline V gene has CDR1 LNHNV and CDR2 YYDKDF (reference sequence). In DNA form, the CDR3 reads TGTGCCACCAGCAGCTGGCCTATTAGAGTTGGGACAGGGAACACCGGGGAGCTGTTTTTT. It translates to CATSSWPIRVGTGNTGELFF.

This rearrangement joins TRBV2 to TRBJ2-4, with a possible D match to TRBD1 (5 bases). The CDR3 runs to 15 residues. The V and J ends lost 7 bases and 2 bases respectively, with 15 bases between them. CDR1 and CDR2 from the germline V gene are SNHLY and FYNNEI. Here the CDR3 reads CASKGVVSTKNIQYF. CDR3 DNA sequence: TGTGCCAGCAAAGGGGTTGTTAGTACCAAAAACATTCAGTACTTC.

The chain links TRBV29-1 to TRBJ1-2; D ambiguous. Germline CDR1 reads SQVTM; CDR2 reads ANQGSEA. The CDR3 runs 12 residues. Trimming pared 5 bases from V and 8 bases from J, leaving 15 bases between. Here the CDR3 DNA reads TGCAGCGTTCAGGTTGTTACGGGGGGCTACACCTTC. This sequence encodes CSVQVVTGGYTF.

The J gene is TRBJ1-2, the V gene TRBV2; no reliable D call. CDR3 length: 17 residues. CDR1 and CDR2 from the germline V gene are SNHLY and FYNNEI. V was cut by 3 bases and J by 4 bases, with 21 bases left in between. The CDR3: CASSDSAGTVHFYGYTF. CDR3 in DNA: TGTGCCAGCAGTGATAGTGCGGGCACAGTACACTTCTATGGCTACACCTTC.

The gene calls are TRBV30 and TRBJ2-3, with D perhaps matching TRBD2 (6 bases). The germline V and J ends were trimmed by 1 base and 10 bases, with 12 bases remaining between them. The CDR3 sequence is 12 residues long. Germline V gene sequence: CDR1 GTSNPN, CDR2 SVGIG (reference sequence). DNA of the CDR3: TGTGCCTGGAGTGAACCGGGACTCCCGCAGTATTTT. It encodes CAWSEPGLPQYF.

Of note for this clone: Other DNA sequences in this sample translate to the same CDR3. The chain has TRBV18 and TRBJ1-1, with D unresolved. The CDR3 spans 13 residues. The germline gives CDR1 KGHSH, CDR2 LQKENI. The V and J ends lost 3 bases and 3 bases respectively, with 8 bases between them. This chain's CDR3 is CASSPRVDTEAFF. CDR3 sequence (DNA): TGTGCCAGCTCACCGAGGGTAGACACTGAAGCTTTCTTT. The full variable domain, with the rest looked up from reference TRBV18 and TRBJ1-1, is NAGVMQNPRHLVRRRGQEARLRCSPMKGHSHVYWYRQLPEEGLKFMVYLQKENIIDESGMPKERFSAEFPKEGPSILRIQQVVRGDSAAYFCASSPRVDTEAFFGQGTRLTVV.

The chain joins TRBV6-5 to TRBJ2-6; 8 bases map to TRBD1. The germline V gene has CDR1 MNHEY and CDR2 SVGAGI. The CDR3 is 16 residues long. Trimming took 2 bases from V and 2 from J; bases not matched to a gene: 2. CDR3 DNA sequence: TGTGCCAGCAGTTACCTGGACAGGGCTGGGGCCAACGTCCTGACTTTC. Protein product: CASSYLDRAGANVLTF.

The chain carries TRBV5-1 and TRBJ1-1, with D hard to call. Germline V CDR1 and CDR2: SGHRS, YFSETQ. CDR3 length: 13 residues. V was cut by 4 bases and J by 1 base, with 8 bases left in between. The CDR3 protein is CASSKTTNTEAFF. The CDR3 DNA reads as TGCGCCAGCAGCAAGACTACGAACACTGAAGCTTTCTTT.

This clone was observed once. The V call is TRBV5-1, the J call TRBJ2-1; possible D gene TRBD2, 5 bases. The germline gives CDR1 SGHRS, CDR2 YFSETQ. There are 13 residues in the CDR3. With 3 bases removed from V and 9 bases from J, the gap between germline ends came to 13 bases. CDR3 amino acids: CASSWTRPGEQFF. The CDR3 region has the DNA TGCGCCAGCAGCTGGACTCGGCCCGGTGAGCAGTTCTTC.

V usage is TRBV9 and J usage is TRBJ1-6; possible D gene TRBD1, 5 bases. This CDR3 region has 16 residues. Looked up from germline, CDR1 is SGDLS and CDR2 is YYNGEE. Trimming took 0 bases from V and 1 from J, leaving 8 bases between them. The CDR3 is CASSVDGGSYNSPLHF. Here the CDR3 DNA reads TGTGCCAGCAGCGTAGATGGGGGGTCCTATAATTCACCCCTCCACTTT. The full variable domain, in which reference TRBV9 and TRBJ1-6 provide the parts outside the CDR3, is DSGVTQTPKHLITATGQRVTLRCSPRSGDLSVYWYQQSLDQGLQFLIQYYNGEERAKGNILERFSAQQFPDLHSELNLSSLELGDSALYFCASSVDGGSYNSPLHFGNGTRLTVT.

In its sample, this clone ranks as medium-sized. The DNA for the CDR3 is TGTGCCAGCAGGGCGACAGGGGGCGCGCCCGGGGAGCTGTTTTTT. It encodes CASRATGGAPGELFF. The genes are TRBV7-3 and TRBJ2-2; 10 nucleotides match TRBD1. J lost 6 bases, V lost 6 bases, and 7 bases had no gene match. Germline CDR1 reads SGHTA; CDR2 reads FQGTGA. The CDR3 covers 15 residues.

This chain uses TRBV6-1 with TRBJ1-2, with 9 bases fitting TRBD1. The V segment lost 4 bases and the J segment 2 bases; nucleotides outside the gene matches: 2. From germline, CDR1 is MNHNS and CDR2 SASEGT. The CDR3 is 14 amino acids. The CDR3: CASSADRGNYGYTF. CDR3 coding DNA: TGTGCCAGCAGTGCGGACAGGGGAAACTATGGCTACACCTTC.

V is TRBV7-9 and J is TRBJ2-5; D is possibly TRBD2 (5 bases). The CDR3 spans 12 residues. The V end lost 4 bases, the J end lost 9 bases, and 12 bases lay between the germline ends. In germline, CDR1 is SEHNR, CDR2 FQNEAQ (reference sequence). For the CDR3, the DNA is TGTGCCAGCAGCTCTAGCCCGCCGGCCCAGTACTTC. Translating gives CASSSSPPAQYF.

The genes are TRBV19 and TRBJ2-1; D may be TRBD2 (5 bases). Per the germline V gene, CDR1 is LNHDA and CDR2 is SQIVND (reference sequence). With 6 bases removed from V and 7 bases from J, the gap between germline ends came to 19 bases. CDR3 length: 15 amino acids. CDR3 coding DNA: TGTGCCAGTAGAATCGGGGAACTTTCTATGAATGAGCAGTTCTTC. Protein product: CASRIGELSMNEQFF.

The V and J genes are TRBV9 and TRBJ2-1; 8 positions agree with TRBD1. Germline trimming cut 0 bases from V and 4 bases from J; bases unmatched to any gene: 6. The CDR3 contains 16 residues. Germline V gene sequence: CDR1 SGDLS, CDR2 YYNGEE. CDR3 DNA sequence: TGTGCCAGCAGCGTAGCAGGGACAGGTTTATACAATGAGCAGTTCTTC. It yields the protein CASSVAGTGLYNEQFF.

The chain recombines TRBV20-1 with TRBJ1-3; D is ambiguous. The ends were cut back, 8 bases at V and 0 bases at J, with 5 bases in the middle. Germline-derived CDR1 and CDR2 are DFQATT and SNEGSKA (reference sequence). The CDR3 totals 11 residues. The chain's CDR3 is CSLSSGNTIYF. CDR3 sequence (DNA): TGCAGTCTAAGCTCTGGAAACACCATATATTTT.

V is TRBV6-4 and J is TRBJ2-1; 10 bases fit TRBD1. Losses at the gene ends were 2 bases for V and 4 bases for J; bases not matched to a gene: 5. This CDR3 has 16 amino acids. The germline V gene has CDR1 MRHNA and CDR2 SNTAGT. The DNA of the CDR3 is TGTGCCAGCAGTGACGCCGGGACAGGGGATTACAATGAGCAGTTCTTC. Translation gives CASSDAGTGDYNEQFF.

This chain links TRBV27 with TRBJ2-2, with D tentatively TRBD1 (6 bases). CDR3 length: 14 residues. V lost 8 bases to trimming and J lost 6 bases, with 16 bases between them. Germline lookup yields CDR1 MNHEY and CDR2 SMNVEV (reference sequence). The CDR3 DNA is TGTGCCAGCTCTCCAGCAGGGGCTGCCGGGGAGCTGTTTTTT. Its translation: CASSPAGAAGELFF.